The rows below give T cell receptor beta chains drawn from one sample of a study of blood T cells in healthy people across ages. MiXCR, applied by TCRdb to the 5' RACE reads, yields one record per CDR3 protein. The repertoire consists of around 1,900,000 distinct CDR3 sequences, with roughly two fifths occurring once and the leading ten covering roughly 23%. Material for sequencing was blood. These TCRs come from a human donor in good health. CDR3s include the opening cysteine and the closing phenylalanine or tryptophan. D genes are given only for firm matches. Only part of the rows carry a size: once, few, many, or a class if the clone is expanded.

j_call: TRBJ2-5; v_call: TRBV7-2; clone_size: NA; d_call: NA; cdr3_nt: TGTGCCAGCAGCTGGGGCAACCCCTTAGAGGAGACCCAGTACTTC; cdr3_aa: CASSWGNPLEETQYF
j_call: TRBJ1-6; v_call: TRBV20-1; clone_size: few; d_call: TRBD1; cdr3_nt: TGCAGTGCTAGAGAACAGACAGGGGGCGCGTATTCACCCCTCCACTTT; cdr3_aa: CSAREQTGGAYSPLHF
j_call: TRBJ2-1; v_call: TRBV12-3/TRBV12-4; clone_size: NA; d_call: NA; cdr3_nt: TGTGCCAGCAGTTTGCTAGAGCCCCGATACAATGAGCAGTTCTTC; cdr3_aa: CASSLLEPRYNEQFF
j_call: TRBJ2-7; v_call: TRBV5-1; clone_size: NA; d_call: NA; cdr3_nt: TGCGCCAGCAGCTCGACCCAAGGTGTTTTCTACGAGCAGTACTTC; cdr3_aa: CASSSTQGVFYEQYF
j_call: TRBJ2-4; v_call: TRBV28; clone_size: few; d_call: TRBD1; cdr3_nt: TGTGCCAGCGGACAGGGGGAGTACATTCAGTACTTC; cdr3_aa: CASGQGEYIQYF
j_call: TRBJ2-3; v_call: TRBV6-6; clone_size: NA; d_call: TRBD2; cdr3_nt: TGTGCCAGCAGTTACTGGGCTAGCGGGGGGGGAATAGATACGCAGTATTTT; cdr3_aa: CASSYWASGGGIDTQYF
j_call: TRBJ2-2; v_call: TRBV20-1; clone_size: NA; d_call: TRBD2; cdr3_nt: TGCAGTGCTAGATCTAGCGGAAGTTCTAACACCGGGGAGCTGTTTTTT; cdr3_aa: CSARSSGSSNTGELFF
j_call: TRBJ2-7; v_call: TRBV5-1; clone_size: once; d_call: TRBD2; cdr3_nt: TGCGCCAGCAGCTTGGGGCTAGCGGGCGACACCTACGAGCAGTACTTC; cdr3_aa: CASSLGLAGDTYEQYF
j_call: TRBJ2-1; v_call: TRBV19; clone_size: NA; d_call: NA; cdr3_nt: TGTGCCAGTAGTTATTGGCTAGGTGAGCAGTTCTTC; cdr3_aa: CASSYWLGEQFF
j_call: TRBJ1-2; v_call: TRBV10-3; clone_size: few; d_call: NA; cdr3_nt: TGTGCCATCAGTGAGGGAAGCAGTTTGGATGGCTACACCTTC; cdr3_aa: CAISEGSSLDGYTF
j_call: TRBJ1-2; v_call: TRBV28; clone_size: NA; d_call: NA; cdr3_nt: TGTGTCAGCAGTTTATTGGCCCTTGGCGCAGGGCACTATGGCTACACCTTC; cdr3_aa: CVSSLLALGAGHYGYTF
j_call: TRBJ1-4; v_call: TRBV7-9; clone_size: NA; d_call: NA; cdr3_nt: TGTGCCAGCAGCCTCCAGGGCAAGGCGAATGAAAAACTGTTTTTT; cdr3_aa: CASSLQGKANEKLFF
j_call: TRBJ2-3; v_call: TRBV4-3; clone_size: NA; d_call: NA; cdr3_nt: TGCGCCAGCAGCCAAGATGGGGAGGTGACCTACACAGATACGCAGTATTTT; cdr3_aa: CASSQDGEVTYTDTQYF
j_call: TRBJ2-7; v_call: TRBV7-2; clone_size: NA; d_call: TRBD2; cdr3_nt: TGTGCCAGCAGCTCGGCATTACTAGCGGGGGGGCACCACGAGCAGTACTTC; cdr3_aa: CASSSALLAGGHHEQYF
j_call: TRBJ2-3; v_call: TRBV11-3; clone_size: few; d_call: TRBD2; cdr3_nt: TGTGCCAGCAGCAAGGACGGGGGGGCCAGTGATACGCAGTATTTT; cdr3_aa: CASSKDGGASDTQYF
j_call: TRBJ1-2; v_call: TRBV6-5; clone_size: NA; d_call: NA; cdr3_nt: TGTGCCACCAAGGGAGATATCTATGGCTACACCTTC; cdr3_aa: CATKGDIYGYTF
j_call: TRBJ1-3; v_call: TRBV6-6; clone_size: NA; d_call: NA; cdr3_nt: TGTGCCAGCAGTTCAGTGACTGGAAACACCATATATTTT; cdr3_aa: CASSSVTGNTIYF
j_call: TRBJ2-2; v_call: TRBV20-1; clone_size: few; d_call: TRBD2; cdr3_nt: TGCAGTGCCCCTAGCGGGGGGGCGAACACCGGGGAGCTGTTTTTT; cdr3_aa: CSAPSGGANTGELFF
j_call: TRBJ2-7; v_call: TRBV11-3; clone_size: NA; d_call: NA; cdr3_nt: TGTGCCAGCAGCTTAGACTTCACACGTTCCTACGAGCAGTACTTC; cdr3_aa: CASSLDFTRSYEQYF
j_call: TRBJ1-2; v_call: TRBV7-2; clone_size: NA; d_call: NA; cdr3_nt: TGTGCCAGCAGCTTAGGGGGCTCACCCCGCGGGGGCTACACCTTC; cdr3_aa: CASSLGGSPRGGYTF
j_call: TRBJ1-2; v_call: TRBV4-3; clone_size: few; d_call: NA; cdr3_nt: TGCGCCAGCAGCCAAGAAGAGGGGAACGGCGGCTACACCTTC; cdr3_aa: CASSQEEGNGGYTF
j_call: TRBJ2-5; v_call: TRBV20-1; clone_size: NA; d_call: NA; cdr3_nt: TGCAGTGCTAGAGAAAGGGGGGGGGAGACCCAGTACTTC; cdr3_aa: CSARERGGETQYF
j_call: TRBJ2-1; v_call: TRBV28; clone_size: NA; d_call: TRBD1; cdr3_nt: TGTGCCAGCAGTGGACAGGTTTCCTACAATGAGCAGTTCTTC; cdr3_aa: CASSGQVSYNEQFF
j_call: TRBJ2-4; v_call: TRBV6-5; clone_size: few; d_call: TRBD1; cdr3_nt: TGTGCCAGCAGTTATCTACAGGGGCGGAACATTCAGTACTTC; cdr3_aa: CASSYLQGRNIQYF
j_call: TRBJ2-5; v_call: TRBV4-3; clone_size: NA; d_call: TRBD1; cdr3_nt: TGCGCCAGCAGCCATGCCAGACAGGGGACGTCCATCGAGACCCAGTACTTC; cdr3_aa: CASSHARQGTSIETQYF
j_call: TRBJ2-5; v_call: TRBV20-1; clone_size: NA; d_call: TRBD1; cdr3_nt: TGCAGTGCTAGTGGGACAGGGAACGTAAGAGAGACCCAGTACTTC; cdr3_aa: CSASGTGNVRETQYF
j_call: TRBJ2-7; v_call: TRBV4-1; clone_size: NA; d_call: TRBD1; cdr3_nt: TGCGCCAGCAGTCGGGTGGGCGGACAGGGGACCTACGAGCAGTACTTC; cdr3_aa: CASSRVGGQGTYEQYF
j_call: TRBJ2-3; v_call: TRBV5-1; clone_size: NA; d_call: NA; cdr3_nt: TGCGCCAGCAGCGAGGACCTAGCAGTCACAGATACGCAGTATTTT; cdr3_aa: CASSEDLAVTDTQYF
j_call: TRBJ2-5; v_call: TRBV29-1; clone_size: NA; d_call: TRBD2; cdr3_nt: TGCAGCGGAGCGCGGGGACTAGCGGTAGAGACCCAGTACTTC; cdr3_aa: CSGARGLAVETQYF
j_call: TRBJ2-1; v_call: TRBV7-9; clone_size: few; d_call: TRBD1; cdr3_nt: TGTGCCAGCAGCTTAAGAGGGACAGGCACTGAGCAGTTCTTC; cdr3_aa: CASSLRGTGTEQFF
j_call: TRBJ2-5; v_call: TRBV5-1; clone_size: NA; d_call: TRBD1; cdr3_nt: TGCGCCAGCAGCCCCATCAGACAGGGGAGTACGGAGACCCAGTACTTC; cdr3_aa: CASSPIRQGSTETQYF
j_call: TRBJ2-3; v_call: TRBV6-5; clone_size: NA; d_call: TRBD2; cdr3_nt: TGTGCCAGCAGTTACGGCGGGGGGGCGATTAGCACAGATACGCAGTATTTT; cdr3_aa: CASSYGGGAISTDTQYF
j_call: TRBJ1-2; v_call: TRBV7-9; clone_size: few; d_call: NA; cdr3_nt: TGTGCCAGCACCTACGGTCGGGGCACATATGGCTACACCTTC; cdr3_aa: CASTYGRGTYGYTF
j_call: TRBJ1-3; v_call: TRBV2; clone_size: NA; d_call: TRBD1; cdr3_nt: TGTGCCAGCAGCCGGACAGGGTACTCTGGAAACACCATATATTTT; cdr3_aa: CASSRTGYSGNTIYF
j_call: TRBJ1-1; v_call: TRBV5-1; clone_size: few; d_call: NA; cdr3_nt: TGCGCCAGCAGCCCTCGTATGGACCTGAACACTGAAGCTTTCTTT; cdr3_aa: CASSPRMDLNTEAFF
j_call: TRBJ1-6; v_call: TRBV7-2; clone_size: NA; d_call: TRBD1; cdr3_nt: TGTGCCAGCAGCAGGACAGGGGGCGGATCCTATAATTCACCCCTCCACTTT; cdr3_aa: CASSRTGGGSYNSPLHF
j_call: TRBJ2-1; v_call: TRBV7-3; clone_size: few; d_call: TRBD2; cdr3_nt: TGTGCCAGCAGCTCTAGCGGGGGGGCTTTCAATGAGCAGTTCTTC; cdr3_aa: CASSSSGGAFNEQFF
j_call: TRBJ1-5; v_call: TRBV20-1; clone_size: few; d_call: NA; cdr3_nt: TGCAGTGCTAGAGAGATAGGGGCTGGGGATCAGCCCCAGCATTTT; cdr3_aa: CSAREIGAGDQPQHF
j_call: TRBJ2-3; v_call: TRBV7-3; clone_size: NA; d_call: TRBD2; cdr3_nt: TGTGCCAGCAGCTTGGCGGGGAGGGCGACGACAGATACGCAGTATTTT; cdr3_aa: CASSLAGRATTDTQYF
j_call: TRBJ2-1; v_call: TRBV18; clone_size: NA; d_call: NA; cdr3_nt: TGTGCCAGCTCACCTAGCGAGGGGGAAGGCTACAATGAGCAGTTCTTC; cdr3_aa: CASSPSEGEGYNEQFF
j_call: TRBJ1-1; v_call: TRBV9; clone_size: NA; d_call: NA; cdr3_nt: TGTGCCAGCAGCCCCCGGACTTCAGCGAACACTGAAGCTTTCTTT; cdr3_aa: CASSPRTSANTEAFF
j_call: TRBJ1-5; v_call: TRBV14; clone_size: once; d_call: NA; cdr3_nt: TGTGCCAGCAGCCGATCAGAAGATCAGCCCCAGCATTTT; cdr3_aa: CASSRSEDQPQHF
j_call: TRBJ2-7; v_call: TRBV3-1; clone_size: few; d_call: TRBD1; cdr3_nt: TGTGCCAGCAGCCAAGTAATGGGACAGGGAAGTAACGAGCAGTACTTC; cdr3_aa: CASSQVMGQGSNEQYF
j_call: TRBJ2-1; v_call: TRBV6-5; clone_size: few; d_call: TRBD1; cdr3_nt: TGTGCCAGCACCTCCAGTGGGACAGACAATGAGCAGTTCTTC; cdr3_aa: CASTSSGTDNEQFF
j_call: TRBJ1-5; v_call: TRBV3-1; clone_size: NA; d_call: NA; cdr3_nt: TGTGCCAGCAGCCAAGGTGGACAGCTAAATCAGCCCCAGCATTTT; cdr3_aa: CASSQGGQLNQPQHF
j_call: TRBJ2-7; v_call: TRBV5-1; clone_size: NA; d_call: TRBD2; cdr3_nt: TGCGCCAGCAGCGGTGGGGGAGGGCCGGGTCACGAGCAGTACTTC; cdr3_aa: CASSGGGGPGHEQYF
j_call: TRBJ1-2; v_call: TRBV25-1; clone_size: NA; d_call: TRBD1; cdr3_nt: TGTGCCAGCAGTGAATATTGGCCCCAAATCCGGGACAGGGGTATGTCTGGCTACACCTTC; cdr3_aa: CASSEYWPQIRDRGMSGYTF
j_call: TRBJ2-7; v_call: TRBV10-3; clone_size: NA; d_call: TRBD1; cdr3_nt: TGTGCCATCAGTTCGGGACAGACACCACACGAGCAGTACTTC; cdr3_aa: CAISSGQTPHEQYF
j_call: TRBJ2-3; v_call: TRBV28; clone_size: NA; d_call: NA; cdr3_nt: TGTGCCAGCAGTTTGCCAGGTTACGCGCAGTATTTT; cdr3_aa: CASSLPGYAQYF
j_call: TRBJ2-7; v_call: TRBV29-1; clone_size: many; d_call: TRBD1; cdr3_nt: TGCAGCGTTCGACAGGGGTTCGGCTACGAGCAGTACTTC; cdr3_aa: CSVRQGFGYEQYF
j_call: TRBJ2-1; v_call: TRBV27; clone_size: NA; d_call: TRBD1; cdr3_nt: TGTGCCAGTAATCCGACAGGGGGGCCCAATGAGCAGTTCTTC; cdr3_aa: CASNPTGGPNEQFF
j_call: TRBJ1-2; v_call: TRBV6-6; clone_size: few; d_call: TRBD1; cdr3_nt: TGTGCCAGCAGTTACCTGGGACAGGGGGAAAATGGCTACACCTTC; cdr3_aa: CASSYLGQGENGYTF
j_call: TRBJ1-4; v_call: TRBV28; clone_size: NA; d_call: NA; cdr3_nt: TGTGCCAGCAGGAATGGGTGGGCTAATGAAAAACTGTTTTTT; cdr3_aa: CASRNGWANEKLFF
j_call: TRBJ1-5; v_call: TRBV6-6; clone_size: NA; d_call: NA; cdr3_nt: TGTGCCACGTCCCGGGACATCTTCAATCAGCCCCAGCATTTT; cdr3_aa: CATSRDIFNQPQHF
j_call: TRBJ2-5; v_call: TRBV28; clone_size: NA; d_call: TRBD2; cdr3_nt: TGTGCCAGCAGTGTCACTAGCGGGGGGGCGGAGACCCAGTACTTC; cdr3_aa: CASSVTSGGAETQYF